This TCR beta chain was identified in a study of T cells in localized non-small cell lung cancer. V was pared by 5 bases and J by 3 bases, with 6 bases of the junction left unmatched. Germline V gene lookup returns CDR1 PRHDT and CDR2 FYEKMQ (reference sequence). The CDR3 runs to 15 residues. Measured with immunoSEQ multiplex PCR; TCRdb has only the in-frame clones, and not every one. The sample lists about 52,000 clones, around 90% occurring once. This clone appeared a few times. The receptor was derived from a female donor with stage II lung adenocarcinoma. This chain joins TRBV13 and TRBJ2-2; 7 bases fit TRBD1. The source material was PBMCs, sampled before any cancer treatment. CDR3: CASSPGTEYTGELFF. CDR3 DNA sequence: TGTGCCAGCAGCCCGGGGACAGAATACACCGGGGAGCTGTTTTTT.